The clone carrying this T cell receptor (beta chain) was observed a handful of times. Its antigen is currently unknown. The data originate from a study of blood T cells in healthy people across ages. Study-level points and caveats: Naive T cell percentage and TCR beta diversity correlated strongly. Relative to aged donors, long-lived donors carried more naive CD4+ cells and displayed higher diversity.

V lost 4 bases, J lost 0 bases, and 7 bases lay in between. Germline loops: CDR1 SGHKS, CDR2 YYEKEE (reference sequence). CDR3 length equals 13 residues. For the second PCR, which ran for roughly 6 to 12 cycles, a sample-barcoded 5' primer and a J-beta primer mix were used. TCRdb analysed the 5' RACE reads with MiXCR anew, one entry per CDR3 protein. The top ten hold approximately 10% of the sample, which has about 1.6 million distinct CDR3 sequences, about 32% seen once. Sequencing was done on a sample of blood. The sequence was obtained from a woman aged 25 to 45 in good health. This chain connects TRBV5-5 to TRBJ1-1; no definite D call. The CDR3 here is CASSIRVNTEAFF. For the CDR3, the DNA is TGTGCCAGCAGCATAAGGGTGAACACTGAAGCTTTCTTT.